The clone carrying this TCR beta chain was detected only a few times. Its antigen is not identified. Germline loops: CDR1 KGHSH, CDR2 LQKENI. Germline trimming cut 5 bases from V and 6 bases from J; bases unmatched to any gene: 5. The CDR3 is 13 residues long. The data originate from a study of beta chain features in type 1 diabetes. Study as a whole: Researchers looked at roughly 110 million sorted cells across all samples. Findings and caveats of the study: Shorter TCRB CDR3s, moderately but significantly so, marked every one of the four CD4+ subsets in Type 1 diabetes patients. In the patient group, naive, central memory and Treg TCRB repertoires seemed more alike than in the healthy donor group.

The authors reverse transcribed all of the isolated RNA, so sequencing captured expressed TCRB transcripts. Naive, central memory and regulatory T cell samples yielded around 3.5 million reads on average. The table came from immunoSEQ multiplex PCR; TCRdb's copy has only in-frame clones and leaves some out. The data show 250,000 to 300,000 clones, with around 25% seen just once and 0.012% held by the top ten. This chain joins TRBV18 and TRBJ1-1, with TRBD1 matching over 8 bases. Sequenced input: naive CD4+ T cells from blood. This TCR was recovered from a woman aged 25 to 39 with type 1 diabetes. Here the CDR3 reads CASSGQGVPEAFF. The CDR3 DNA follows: TGTGCCAGCTCAGGACAGGGTGTCCCTGAAGCTTTCTTT.